These 7 T cell receptor beta chains were all obtained from the same sample, sequenced in a study of blood T cell repertoires in COVID-19. Clones were sequenced by immunoSEQ multiplex PCR, and TCRdb holds only the in-frame ones, with some missing. The table shows tens of thousands of clones, with about 93% occurring only once. The sample comprised peripheral blood. The source of these receptors is a woman over 75 with acute or convalescent COVID-19.

This chain links TRBV29-1 with TRBJ2-3; perhaps TRBD2 as D (6 bases). Trimming cost V 4 bases and J 0 bases, with 11 bases left between them. CDR3 length equals 14 residues. CDR1 and CDR2 from the germline V gene are SQVTM and ANQGSEA. CDR3 nucleotide sequence: TGCAGCGTTGGAACGGGGACTAGCACAGATACGCAGTATTTT. It is translated as CSVGTGTSTDTQYF.

The chain employs TRBV2 and TRBJ2-7, with 8 bases lining up with TRBD1. There are 15 residues in the CDR3. The germline gives CDR1 SNHLY, CDR2 FYNNEI. With V trimmed by 6 bases and J by 3 bases, 10 bases remained unmatched. CDR3 sequence: CASRRPRDRRYEQYF. Written as DNA, the CDR3 is TGTGCCAGCAGACGGCCCCGGGACAGGCGCTACGAGCAGTACTTC.

This rearrangement joins TRBV4-1 to TRBJ2-7; 11 positions match TRBD2. V dropped 1 base and J dropped 0; count of bases not matched to a gene: 5. Per germline, CDR1 MGHRA and CDR2 YSYEKL. CDR3 length: 17 residues. CDR3 loop: CASSQGGTSGISYEQYF. The DNA for the CDR3 is TGCGCCAGCAGCCAAGGGGGGACTAGCGGAATCTCCTACGAGCAGTACTTC.

The chain couples TRBV21-1 to TRBJ1-4; TRBD1, as called in the table, went unchecked against the DNA. TRBV21-1 is termed a pseudogene. The CDR3 covers 16 residues. The CDR3 DNA is TGTGCCAGCAGCCCCAGGCAAACAATAAACAATGAAAAACTGTTTTTT. Translating gives CASSPRQTINNEKLFF.

The CDR3 sequence is CASSEARAGWTNQPQHF. For the CDR3, the DNA is TGTGCCAGCAGTGAAGCGCGCGCAGGTTGGACTAATCAGCCCCAGCATTTT. The rearrangement uses TRBV6-1 and TRBJ1-5; D is unresolved. The germline CDR1 and CDR2 sequences are MNHNS and SASEGT. V dropped 0 bases and J dropped 4 bases, with 16 bases sitting between them. The CDR3 contains 17 residues.

The chain combines TRBV27 with TRBJ2-7, with D perhaps matching TRBD2 (7 bases). Germline assignment: CDR1 MNHEY and CDR2 SMNVEV (reference sequence). The CDR3 is 13 residues long. Between the trimmed V and J ends, which lost 3 bases and 6 bases, there was a span of 12 bases. Written as DNA, the CDR3 is TGTGCCAGCAGTTTTTCAAGGGGGGGCGAGCAGTACTTC. Amino acid sequence: CASSFSRGGEQYF.

Only one count was recorded for this clone. CDR3 amino acids: CASSLPSGFTDTQYF. CDR3 DNA: TGTGCCAGCAGCTTGCCTAGCGGCTTCACAGATACGCAGTATTTT. The chain is built from TRBV5-5 and TRBJ2-3; 7 bases line up with TRBD2. The V and J ends lost 1 base and 2 bases, in that order; junction bases with no gene match: 4. The CDR3 loop spans 15 amino acids. Germline values: CDR1 SGHKS, CDR2 YYEKEE (reference sequence).